Below are 17 T cell receptor beta chains sequenced from a single sample in a study of cytomegalovirus exposure and HLA in healthy donors. Amplification used 60 Vbeta primers and 13 Jbeta primers. Generated by immunoSEQ multiplex PCR, the TCRdb table keeps only in-frame clones and is missing some. The sample gives about 130,000 clones, more than 70% of which show up once; around 4% is in the top ten. Sequenced: PBMCs. The source is a man between 25 and 39 years old in good health and CMV-seronegative.

The rearrangement uses TRBV10-3 and TRBJ1-6; 8 bases map to TRBD1. The V and J ends lost 5 bases and 7 bases, in that order; junction bases with no gene match: 10. The CDR3 has 16 residues. The germline gives CDR1 ENHRY, CDR2 SYGVKD. The CDR3 here is CAISLQGAEMNSPLHF. As DNA, the CDR3 is TGTGCCATCAGTTTGCAGGGGGCGGAGATGAATTCACCCCTCCACTTT.

The chain uses TRBV25-1 and TRBJ1-3; TRBD1 is a possible D gene (6 bases). Germline V gene sequence: CDR1 MGHDK, CDR2 SYGVNS. The V gene lost 4 bases and the J gene lost 2 bases, with 6 bases spanning the gap. This CDR3 comprises 13 residues. CDR3 amino acids: CASSGTAGNTIYF. The CDR3 DNA is TGTGCCAGCAGTGGGACAGCTGGAAACACCATATATTTT.

Regarding this clone: Compared with germline, one end of the junction differs, possibly owing to a read error. V is TRBV18 and J is TRBJ2-7, with D perhaps matching TRBD1 (6 bases). The CDR3 has 12 amino acids. Germline V gene data show CDR1 as KGHSH and CDR2 as LQKENI. The CDR3 region has the DNA TGTGCCAGCTCACTGGTGACAGGCGAGCAGTGCTTC. This codes for CASSLVTGEQCF.

The CDR3 coding sequence is TGTGCCTGGAGAGAACTAACGGGACAGATTAATGAAAAACTGTTTTTT. Its protein is CAWRELTGQINEKLFF. J is TRBJ1-4 and V is TRBV30, with TRBD1 matching over 7 bases. The germline CDR1 and CDR2 sequences are GTSNPN and SVGIG (reference sequence). V lost 3 bases and J lost 4; bases outside the gene matches: 11. The CDR3 loop spans 16 amino acids. The variable domain in full, completed from reference TRBV30 and TRBJ1-4, reads SQTIHQWPATLVQPVGSPLSLECTVEGTSNPNLYWYRQAAGRGLQLLFYSVGIGQISSEVPQNLSASRPQDRQFILSSKKLLLSDSGFYLCAWRELTGQINEKLFFGSGTQLSVL.

The chain is built from TRBV19 and TRBJ2-1, with D possibly TRBD1 on 6 matching bases. CDR1 is LNHDA and CDR2 is SQIVND in the germline V gene (reference sequence). V was clipped by 1 base and J by 7 bases, with 29 bases between them. This CDR3 contains 20 residues. The chain's CDR3 is CASSIVRSAGAAGLGNEQFF. The CDR3 nucleotides read TGTGCCAGTAGTATAGTTAGGTCGGCAGGGGCCGCCGGTTTGGGGAATGAGCAGTTCTTC.

This clone was recorded a few times. The genes are TRBV10-3 and TRBJ2-3; 9 positions agree with TRBD2. Germline CDR1 ENHRY, CDR2 SYGVKD. The junction had 9 bases not matched to a gene; V was cut back by 3 bases and J by 8 bases. The CDR3 consists of 15 residues. As DNA, the CDR3 is TGTGCCATCAGTGAACAAGCGGGGGGTTCCCTTACGCAGTATTTT. Protein: CAISEQAGGSLTQYF.

The rearrangement uses TRBV30 and TRBJ1-1; no clear D gene. The CDR3 sequence is 11 residues long. V was trimmed by 8 bases and J by 8 bases, leaving 15 bases between them. CDR1 GTSNPN and CDR2 SVGIG come from the germline V gene (reference sequence). The CDR3 DNA reads TGTGCCGCCCATCGGAGCACGGAAGCTTTCTTT. This encodes CAAHRSTEAFF.

The V gene is TRBV27, the J gene TRBJ2-7, with a weak D call TRBD2 (6 bases). The germline V gene has CDR1 MNHEY and CDR2 SMNVEV (reference sequence). The germline V and J ends were trimmed by 6 bases and 3 bases, with 12 bases remaining between them. This CDR3 spans 13 amino acids. CDR3 region: CASSWGLNYEQYF. DNA for the CDR3: TGTGCCAGCAGCTGGGGACTTAACTACGAGCAGTACTTC.

To note about this clone: The junction does not match germline at one end; this may be a read error. Within the sample, other DNA sequences also encode this same CDR3. The chain is built from TRBV7-2 and TRBJ1-1; D is possibly TRBD1 (6 bases). The V gene's germline CDR1 is SGHTA and CDR2 FQGNSA. The CDR3 covers 11 residues. The CDR3 spells CGEGENTEAFF. The CDR3 bases are TGTGGAGAGGGGGAGAACACTGAAGCTTTCTTC.

The chain couples TRBV9 to TRBJ2-7, with TRBD1 identical over 7 bases. This CDR3 has 16 residues. In germline, CDR1 is SGDLS, CDR2 YYNGEE. V lost 4 bases to trimming and J lost 6 bases; unmatched junction nucleotides: 16. The chain's CDR3 is CASSPSIDRALGEQYF. The CDR3 region has the DNA TGTGCCAGCAGCCCTAGCATCGACAGGGCTCTAGGCGAGCAGTACTTC. Supplemented by reference TRBV9 and TRBJ2-7, the full variable domain reads DSGVTQTPKHLITATGQRVTLRCSPRSGDLSVYWYQQSLDQGLQFLIQYYNGEERAKGNILERFSAQQFPDLHSELNLSSLELGDSALYFCASSPSIDRALGEQYFGPGTRLTVT.

V gene TRBV19 combines with J gene TRBJ2-2, with D uncertain. V lost 1 base and J 3 bases, leaving 6 bases between the germline ends. The V gene's germline CDR1 is LNHDA and CDR2 SQIVND (reference sequence). This CDR3 spans 14 amino acids. CDR3 loop: CASSIGGDTGELFF. The CDR3 DNA reads TGTGCCAGTAGTATAGGAGGAGACACCGGGGAGCTGTTTTTT.

The chain links TRBV6-5 to TRBJ1-5, with D possibly TRBD1 on 6 matching bases. This CDR3 contains 15 residues. The V gene's germline CDR1 is MNHEY and CDR2 SVGAGI. Deletions cut 5 bases from V and 2 bases from J, with 13 bases between. The CDR3, as DNA: TGTGCCAGCAGTAGGGGCAGGGGTGGCAATCAGCCCCAGCATTTT. Its protein is CASSRGRGGNQPQHF.

The chain combines TRBV19 with TRBJ2-6, with D tentatively TRBD2 (5 bases). This CDR3 comprises 17 residues. With 2 bases removed from V and 0 bases from J, the gap between germline ends came to 11 bases. Germline V gives CDR1 LNHDA, CDR2 SQIVND (reference sequence). CDR3 region: CASSIRSGYSGANVLTF. CDR3 nucleotide sequence: TGTGCCAGTAGTATACGGAGCGGCTACTCTGGGGCCAACGTCCTGACTTTC.

The chain uses TRBV10-3 and TRBJ2-7; TRBD2 matches 11 bases. The CDR3 is 14 residues long. Germline V CDR1 and CDR2: ENHRY, SYGVKD. V trimming: 3 bases; J trimming: 3 bases; junction bases outside the gene matches: 1. The CDR3 sequence: CAISDGTSGYEQYF. CDR3 in DNA: TGTGCCATCAGTGACGGGACTAGCGGCTACGAGCAGTACTTC.

The chain recombines TRBV28 with TRBJ2-5; D might be TRBD1 (5 bases). CDR3 length: 18 residues. CDR1 and CDR2 (germline): MDHEN, SYDVKM. V was shortened by 2 bases and J by 1 base, with 20 bases between the two germline ends. In DNA, the CDR3 is TGTGCCAGCAGTTTAACCATCGTACCGACAGATTCCCAAGAGACCCAGTACTTC. Translating gives CASSLTIVPTDSQETQYF.

As to this clone: Other DNA sequences in the sample encode the same CDR3. CDR3 nucleotide sequence: TGTGCCAGCCTCGGGGCAGGGGAGGGAGCCGGGGAGCAGTACTTC. Its translation is CASLGAGEGAGEQYF. V and J are TRBV28 and TRBJ2-7; TRBD2 might be the D (7 bases). Trimming shortened V by 8 bases and J by 7 bases, and 24 bases separated the two germline ends. Germline CDR1 reads MDHEN; CDR2 reads SYDVKM. The CDR3 has 15 residues.

CDR3 nucleotide sequence: TGTGCCAGTAGTATTTTTCGGGGAAACTATGGCTACACCTTC. Translating gives CASSIFRGNYGYTF. The rearrangement links TRBV19 to TRBJ1-2; D is unresolved. The germline V gene has CDR1 LNHDA and CDR2 SQIVND (reference sequence). The ends were cut back, 3 bases at V and 2 bases at J, with 10 bases in the middle. This CDR3 comprises 14 residues.